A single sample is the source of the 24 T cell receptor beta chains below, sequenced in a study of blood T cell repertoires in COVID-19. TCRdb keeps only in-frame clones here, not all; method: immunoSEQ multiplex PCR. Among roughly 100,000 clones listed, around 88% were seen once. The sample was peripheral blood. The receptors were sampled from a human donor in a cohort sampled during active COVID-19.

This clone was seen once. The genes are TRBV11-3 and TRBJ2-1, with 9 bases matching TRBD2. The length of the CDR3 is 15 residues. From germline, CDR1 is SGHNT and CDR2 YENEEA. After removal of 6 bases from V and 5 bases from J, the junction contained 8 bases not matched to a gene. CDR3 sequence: CASSAGGPRNNEQFF. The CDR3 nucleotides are TGTGCCAGCAGTGCGGGGGGGCCTAGGAACAATGAGCAGTTCTTC.

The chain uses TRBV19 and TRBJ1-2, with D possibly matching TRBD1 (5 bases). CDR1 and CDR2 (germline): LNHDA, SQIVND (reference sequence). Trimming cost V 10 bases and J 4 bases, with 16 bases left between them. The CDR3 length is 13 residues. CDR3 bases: TGTGCCACCCATGGCGGGGGAGGCTATGGCTACACCTTC. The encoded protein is CATHGGGGYGYTF.

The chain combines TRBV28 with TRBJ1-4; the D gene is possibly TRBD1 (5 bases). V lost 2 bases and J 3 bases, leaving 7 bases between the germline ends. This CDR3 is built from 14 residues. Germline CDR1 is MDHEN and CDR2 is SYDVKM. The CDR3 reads CASSLGGANEKLFF. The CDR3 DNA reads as TGTGCCAGCAGTTTAGGGGGGGCTAATGAAAAACTGTTTTTT.

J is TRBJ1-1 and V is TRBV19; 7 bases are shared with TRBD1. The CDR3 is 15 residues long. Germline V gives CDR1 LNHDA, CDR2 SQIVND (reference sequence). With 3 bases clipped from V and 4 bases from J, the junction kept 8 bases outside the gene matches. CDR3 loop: CASSIRARGSTEAFF. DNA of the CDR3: TGTGCCAGTAGTATCCGAGCCAGGGGGAGCACTGAAGCTTTCTTT.

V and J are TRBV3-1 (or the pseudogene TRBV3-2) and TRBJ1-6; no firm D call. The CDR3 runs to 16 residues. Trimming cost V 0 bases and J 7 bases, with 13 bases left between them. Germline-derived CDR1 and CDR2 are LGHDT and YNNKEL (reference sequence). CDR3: CASSQEGFGENSPLHF. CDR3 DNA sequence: TGTGCCAGCAGCCAAGAGGGTTTTGGGGAGAATTCACCCCTCCACTTT.

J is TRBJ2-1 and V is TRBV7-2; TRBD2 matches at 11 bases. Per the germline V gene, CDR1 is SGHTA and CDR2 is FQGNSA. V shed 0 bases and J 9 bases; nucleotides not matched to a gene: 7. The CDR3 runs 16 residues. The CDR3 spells CASSLAQGSGRGEQFF. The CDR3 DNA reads TGTGCCAGCAGCTTAGCGCAGGGTAGCGGGAGGGGTGAGCAGTTCTTC.

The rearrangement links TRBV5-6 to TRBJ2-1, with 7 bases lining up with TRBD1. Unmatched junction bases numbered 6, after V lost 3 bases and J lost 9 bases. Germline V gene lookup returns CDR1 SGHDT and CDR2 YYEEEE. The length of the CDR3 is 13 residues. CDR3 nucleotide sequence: TGTGCCAGCAGCTCCACGACAGGGTTTGAGCAGTTCTTC. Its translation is CASSSTTGFEQFF.

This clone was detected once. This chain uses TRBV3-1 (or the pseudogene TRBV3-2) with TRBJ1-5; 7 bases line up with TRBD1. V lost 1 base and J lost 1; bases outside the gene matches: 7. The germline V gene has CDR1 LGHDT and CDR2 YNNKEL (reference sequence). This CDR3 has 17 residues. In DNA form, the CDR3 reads TGTGCCAGCAGCCAAGCTAGGGGGCTGACGAGCAATCAGCCCCAGCATTTT. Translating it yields CASSQARGLTSNQPQHF.

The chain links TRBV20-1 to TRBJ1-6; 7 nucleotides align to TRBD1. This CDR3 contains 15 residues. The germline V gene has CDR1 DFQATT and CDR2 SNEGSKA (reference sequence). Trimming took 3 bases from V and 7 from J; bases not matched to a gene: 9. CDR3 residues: CSASETGQANSPLHF. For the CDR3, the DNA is TGCAGTGCTAGTGAAACTGGACAGGCAAATTCACCCCTCCACTTT.

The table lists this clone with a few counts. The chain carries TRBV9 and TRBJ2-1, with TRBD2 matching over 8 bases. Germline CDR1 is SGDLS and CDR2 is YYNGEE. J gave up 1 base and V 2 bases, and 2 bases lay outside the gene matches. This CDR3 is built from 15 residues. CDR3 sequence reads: CASSVSGISYNEQFF. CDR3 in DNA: TGTGCCAGCAGCGTTAGCGGGATTTCCTACAATGAGCAGTTCTTC.

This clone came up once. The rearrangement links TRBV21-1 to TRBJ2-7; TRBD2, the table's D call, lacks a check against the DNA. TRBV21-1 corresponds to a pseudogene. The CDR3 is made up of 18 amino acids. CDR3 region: CASSKGTSGGAKRYEQYF. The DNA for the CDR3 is TGTGCCAGCAGCAAAGGGACTAGCGGGGGGGCAAAAAGGTACGAGCAGTACTTC.

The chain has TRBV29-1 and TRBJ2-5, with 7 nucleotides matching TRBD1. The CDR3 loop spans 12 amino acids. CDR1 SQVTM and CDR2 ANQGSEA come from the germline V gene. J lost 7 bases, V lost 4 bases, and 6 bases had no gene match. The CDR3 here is CSVVSGQMTQYF. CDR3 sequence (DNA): TGCAGCGTTGTTTCGGGACAGATGACCCAGTACTTC.

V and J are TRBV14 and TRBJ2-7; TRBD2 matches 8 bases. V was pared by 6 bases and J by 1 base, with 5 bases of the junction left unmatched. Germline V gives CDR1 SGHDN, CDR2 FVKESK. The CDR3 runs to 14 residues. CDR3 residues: CASSRSGESYEQYF. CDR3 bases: TGTGCCAGCAGTCGTAGCGGGGAGTCCTACGAGCAGTACTTC. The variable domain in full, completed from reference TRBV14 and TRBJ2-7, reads EAGVTQFPSHSVIEKGQTVTLRCDPISGHDNLYWYRRVMGKEIKFLLHFVKESKQDESGMPNNRFLAERTGGTYSTLKVQPAELEDSGVYFCASSRSGESYEQYFGPGTRLTVT.

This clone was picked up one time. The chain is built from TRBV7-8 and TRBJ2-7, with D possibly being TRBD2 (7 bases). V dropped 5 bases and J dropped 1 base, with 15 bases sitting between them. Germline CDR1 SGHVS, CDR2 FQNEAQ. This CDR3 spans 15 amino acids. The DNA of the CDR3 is TGTGCCAGCAGCAATGGACGGGGGGCTTCCTACGAGCAGTACTTC. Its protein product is CASSNGRGASYEQYF. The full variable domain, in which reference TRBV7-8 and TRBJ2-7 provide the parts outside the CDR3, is GAGVSQSPRYKVAKRGQDVALRCDPISGHVSLFWYQQALGQGPEFLTYFQNEAQLDKSGLPSDRFFAERPEGSVSTLKIQRTQQEDSAVYLCASSNGRGASYEQYFGPGTRLTVT.

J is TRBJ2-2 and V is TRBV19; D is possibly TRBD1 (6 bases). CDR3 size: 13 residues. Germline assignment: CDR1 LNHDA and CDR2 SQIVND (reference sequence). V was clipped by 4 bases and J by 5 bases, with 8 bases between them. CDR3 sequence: CASSTGTTGELFF. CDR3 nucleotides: TGTGCCAGTAGTACGGGGACAACCGGGGAGCTGTTTTTT.

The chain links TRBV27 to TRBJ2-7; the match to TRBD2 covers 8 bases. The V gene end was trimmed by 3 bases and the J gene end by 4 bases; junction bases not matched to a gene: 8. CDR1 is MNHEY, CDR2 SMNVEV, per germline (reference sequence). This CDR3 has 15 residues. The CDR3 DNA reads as TGTGCCAGCAGTTTGTCCAGCGGGAGAAAGTACGAGCAGTACTTC. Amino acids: CASSLSSGRKYEQYF.

The CDR3 spells CASSIGRGNSPLHF. CDR3 sequence (DNA): TGTGCCAGTAGTATAGGCAGGGGAAATTCACCCCTCCACTTT. This chain connects TRBV19 to TRBJ1-6; a weak D match, TRBD1 (6 bases). Germline values: CDR1 LNHDA, CDR2 SQIVND (reference sequence). The CDR3 is 14 residues long. Trimming shortened V by 1 base and J by 7 bases, and 8 bases separated the two germline ends.

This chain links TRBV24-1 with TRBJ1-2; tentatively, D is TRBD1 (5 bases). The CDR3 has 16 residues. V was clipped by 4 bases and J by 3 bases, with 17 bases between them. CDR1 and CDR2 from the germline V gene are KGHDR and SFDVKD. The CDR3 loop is CATSDPNRPEDYGYTF. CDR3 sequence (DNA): TGTGCCACCAGTGACCCAAACAGGCCCGAGGACTATGGCTACACCTTC.

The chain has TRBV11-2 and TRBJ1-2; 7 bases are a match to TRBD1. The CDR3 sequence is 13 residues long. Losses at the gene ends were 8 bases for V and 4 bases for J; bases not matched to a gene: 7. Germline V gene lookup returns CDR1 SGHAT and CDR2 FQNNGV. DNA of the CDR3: TGTGCCAGCGACGCAGGGGGATTCTATGGCTACACCTTC. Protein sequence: CASDAGGFYGYTF. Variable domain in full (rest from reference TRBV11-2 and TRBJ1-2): EAGVAQSPRYKIIEKRQSVAFWCNPISGHATLYWYQQILGQGPKLLIQFQNNGVVDDSQLPKDRFSAERLKGVDSTLKIQPAKLEDSAVYLCASDAGGFYGYTFGSGTRLTVV.

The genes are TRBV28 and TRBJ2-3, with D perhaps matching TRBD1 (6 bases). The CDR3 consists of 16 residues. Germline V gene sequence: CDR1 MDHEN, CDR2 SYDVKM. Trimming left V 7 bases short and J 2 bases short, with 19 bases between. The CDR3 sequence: CASTWTVGEYTDTQYF. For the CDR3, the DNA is TGTGCCAGCACCTGGACAGTCGGGGAATACACAGATACGCAGTATTTT.

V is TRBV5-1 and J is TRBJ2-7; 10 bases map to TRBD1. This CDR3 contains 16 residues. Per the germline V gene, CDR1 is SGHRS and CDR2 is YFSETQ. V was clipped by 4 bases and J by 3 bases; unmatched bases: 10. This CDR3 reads CASSLHSGQGYYEQYF. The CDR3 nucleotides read TGCGCCAGCAGCCTCCATTCGGGACAGGGGTACTACGAGCAGTACTTC.

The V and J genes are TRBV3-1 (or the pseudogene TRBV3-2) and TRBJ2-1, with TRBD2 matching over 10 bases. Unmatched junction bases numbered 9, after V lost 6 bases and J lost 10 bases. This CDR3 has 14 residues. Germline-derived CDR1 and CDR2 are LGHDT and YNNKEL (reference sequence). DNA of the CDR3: TGTGCCAGCAGTGGGGGACTAGCGTCAAAGGAGCAGTTCTTC. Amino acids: CASSGGLASKEQFF.

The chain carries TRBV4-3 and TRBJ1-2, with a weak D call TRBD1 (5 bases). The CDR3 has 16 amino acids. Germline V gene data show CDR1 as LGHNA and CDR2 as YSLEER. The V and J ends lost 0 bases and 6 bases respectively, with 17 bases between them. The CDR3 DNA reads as TGCGCCAGCAGCCAAGATAGAATCAGACAGAAAAATGGCTACACCTTC. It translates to CASSQDRIRQKNGYTF.

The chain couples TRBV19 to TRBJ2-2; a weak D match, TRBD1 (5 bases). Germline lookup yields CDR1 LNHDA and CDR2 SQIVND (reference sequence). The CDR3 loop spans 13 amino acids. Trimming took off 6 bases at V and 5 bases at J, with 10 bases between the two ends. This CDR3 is CASSRARTGELFF. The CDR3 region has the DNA TGTGCCAGTAGCAGGGCGAGGACCGGGGAGCTGTTTTTT.